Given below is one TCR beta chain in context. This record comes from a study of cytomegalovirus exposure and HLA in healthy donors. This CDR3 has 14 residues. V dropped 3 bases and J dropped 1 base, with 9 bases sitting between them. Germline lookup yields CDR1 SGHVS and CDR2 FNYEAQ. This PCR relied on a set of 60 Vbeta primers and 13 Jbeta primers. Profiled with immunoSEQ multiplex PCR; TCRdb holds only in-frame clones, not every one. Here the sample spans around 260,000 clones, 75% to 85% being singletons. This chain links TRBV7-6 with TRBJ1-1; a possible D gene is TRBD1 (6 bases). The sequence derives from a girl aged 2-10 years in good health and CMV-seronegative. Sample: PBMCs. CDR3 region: CASSFQGPNTEAFF. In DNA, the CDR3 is TGTGCCAGCAGCTTTCAGGGGCCGAACACTGAAGCTTTCTTT. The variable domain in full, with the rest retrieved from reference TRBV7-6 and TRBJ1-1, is GAGVSQSPRYKVTKRGQDVALRCDPISGHVSLYWYRQALGQGPEFLTYFNYEAQQDKSGLPNDRFSAERPEGSISTLTIQRTEQRDSAMYRCASSFQGPNTEAFFGQGTRLTVV.